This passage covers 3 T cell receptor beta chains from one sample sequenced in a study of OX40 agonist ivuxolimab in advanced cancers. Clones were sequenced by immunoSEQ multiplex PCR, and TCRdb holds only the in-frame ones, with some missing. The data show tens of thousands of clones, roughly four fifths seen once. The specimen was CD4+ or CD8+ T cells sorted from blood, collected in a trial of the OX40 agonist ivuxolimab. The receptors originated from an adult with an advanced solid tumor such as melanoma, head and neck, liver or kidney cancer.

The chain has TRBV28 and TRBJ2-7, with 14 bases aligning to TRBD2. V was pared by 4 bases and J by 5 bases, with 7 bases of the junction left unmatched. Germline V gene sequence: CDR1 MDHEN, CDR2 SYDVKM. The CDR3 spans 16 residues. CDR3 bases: TGTGCCAGCAGTTCCCTCGGGACTAGCGGGAGAGACGAGCAGTACTTC. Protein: CASSSLGTSGRDEQYF.

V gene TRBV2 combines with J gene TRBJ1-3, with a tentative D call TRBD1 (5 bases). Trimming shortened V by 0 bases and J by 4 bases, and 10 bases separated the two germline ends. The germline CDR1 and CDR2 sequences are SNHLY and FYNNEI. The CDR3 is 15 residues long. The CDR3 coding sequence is TGTGCCAGCAGTGAAGCCAGTGGGACGGGAAACACCATATATTTT. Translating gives CASSEASGTGNTIYF.

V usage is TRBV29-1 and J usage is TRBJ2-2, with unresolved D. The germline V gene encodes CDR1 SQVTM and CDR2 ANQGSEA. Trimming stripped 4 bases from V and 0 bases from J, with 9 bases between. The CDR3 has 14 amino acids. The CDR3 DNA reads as TGCAGCGTTGTTTTTAGGACGAACACCGGGGAGCTGTTTTTT. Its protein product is CSVVFRTNTGELFF.